The subject of this entry is one T cell receptor (beta chain). What it recognizes is unknown. This specimen comes from a study of CD8 T cells in ankylosing spondylitis. Notes on the study in general: There were earlier reports of some motif variants in reactive arthritis synovial fluid and blood. Reports say disease-linked clones showed up significantly more in matched ankylosing spondylitis synovial fluid. Made up of 7 to 9 highly homologous variants, a TCR beta motif appeared characteristic of ankylosing spondylitis blood.

V shed 2 bases and J shed 6 bases, with 16 bases lying between them. The CDR3 sequence is 14 residues long. Germline CDR1 DFQATT, CDR2 SNEGSKA (reference sequence). Libraries of TCR beta came from quantitative 5'-RACE with molecular barcodes. MiXCR, run by TCRdb on the 5' RACE reads, gives a single entry per CDR3 protein. In the table there are about 800,000 distinct CDR3 sequences, 12% of which are singletons. Sequencing was performed on blood, either unsorted or a sorted T cell fraction (not recorded which). The receptor comes from a male donor with ankylosing spondylitis. The chain recombines TRBV20-1 with TRBJ1-2, with D perhaps TRBD1 (5 bases). CDR3 DNA sequence: TGCAGTGCTAGACGCGGTTCGGGGGAGGATGGCTACACCTTC. As protein: CSARRGSGEDGYTF.